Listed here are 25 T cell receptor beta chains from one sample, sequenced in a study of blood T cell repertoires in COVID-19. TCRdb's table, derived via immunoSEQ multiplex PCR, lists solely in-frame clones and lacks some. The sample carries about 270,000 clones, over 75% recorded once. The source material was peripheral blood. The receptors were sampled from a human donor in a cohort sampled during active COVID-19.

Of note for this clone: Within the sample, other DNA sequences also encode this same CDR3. CDR3 in amino acids: CASSLAGGEGETQYF. CDR3 in DNA: TGCGCCAGCAGCTTGGCCGGGGGGGAAGGAGAGACCCAGTACTTC. The chain uses TRBV5-1 and TRBJ2-5; the match to TRBD2 covers 8 bases. The junction had 5 bases not matched to a gene; V was cut back by 0 bases and J by 4 bases. The CDR3 contains 15 residues. CDR1 and CDR2 (germline): SGHRS, YFSETQ.

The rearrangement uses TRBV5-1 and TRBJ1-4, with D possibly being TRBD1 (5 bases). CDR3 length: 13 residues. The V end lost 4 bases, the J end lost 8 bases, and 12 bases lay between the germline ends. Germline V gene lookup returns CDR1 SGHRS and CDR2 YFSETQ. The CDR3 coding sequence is TGCGCCAGCAGCAGCAGCGCAGGGGAAAAACTGTTTTTT. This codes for CASSSSAGEKLFF.

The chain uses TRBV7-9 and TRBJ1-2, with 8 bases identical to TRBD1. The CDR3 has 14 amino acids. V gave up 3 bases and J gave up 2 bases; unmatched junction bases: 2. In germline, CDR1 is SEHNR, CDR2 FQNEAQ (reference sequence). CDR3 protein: CASSLGTGNYGYTF. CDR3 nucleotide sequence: TGTGCCAGCAGCTTGGGGACAGGCAACTATGGCTACACCTTC.

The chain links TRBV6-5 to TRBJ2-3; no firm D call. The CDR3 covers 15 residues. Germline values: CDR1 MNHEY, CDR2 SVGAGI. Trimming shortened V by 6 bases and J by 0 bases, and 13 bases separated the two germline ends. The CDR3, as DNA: TGTGCCAGCAGCGTTGGTACTATTAGCACAGATACGCAGTATTTT. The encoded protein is CASSVGTISTDTQYF.

CDR3 protein: CASSYPGSNSPLHF. In DNA form, the CDR3 reads TGTGCCAGCAGTTACCCAGGATCCAATTCACCCCTCCACTTT. V is TRBV6-2 or TRBV6-3 and J is TRBJ1-6; D is unclear. CDR1 and CDR2 from the germline V gene are MNHEY and SVGEGT. This CDR3 is built from 14 residues. Trimming removed 2 bases from V and 7 bases from J, with 9 bases in between.

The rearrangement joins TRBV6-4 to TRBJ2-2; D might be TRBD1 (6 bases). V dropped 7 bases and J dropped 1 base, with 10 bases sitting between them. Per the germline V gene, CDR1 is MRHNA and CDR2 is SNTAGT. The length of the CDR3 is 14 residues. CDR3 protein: CASKVQGNTGELFF. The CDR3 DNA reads TGTGCCAGCAAGGTACAGGGGAACACCGGGGAGCTGTTTTTT.

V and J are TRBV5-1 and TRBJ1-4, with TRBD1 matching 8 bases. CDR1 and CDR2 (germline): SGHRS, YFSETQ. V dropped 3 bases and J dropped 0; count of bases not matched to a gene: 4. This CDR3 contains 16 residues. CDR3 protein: CASSSTGGATNEKLFF. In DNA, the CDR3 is TGCGCCAGCAGCTCTACAGGGGGGGCAACTAATGAAAAACTGTTTTTT.

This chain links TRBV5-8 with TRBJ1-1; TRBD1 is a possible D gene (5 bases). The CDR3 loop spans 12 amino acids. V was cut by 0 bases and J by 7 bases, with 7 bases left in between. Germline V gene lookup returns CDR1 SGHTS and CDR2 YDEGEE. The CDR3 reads CASSLETDEAFF. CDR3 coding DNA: TGTGCCAGCAGCTTGGAGACAGATGAAGCTTTCTTT.

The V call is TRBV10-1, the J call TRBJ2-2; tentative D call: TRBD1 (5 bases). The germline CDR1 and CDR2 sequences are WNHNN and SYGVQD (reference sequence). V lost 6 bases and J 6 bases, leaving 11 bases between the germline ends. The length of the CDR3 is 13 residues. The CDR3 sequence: CASRPGSPGELFF. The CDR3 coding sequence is TGCGCCAGCAGGCCAGGGTCCCCCGGGGAGCTGTTTTTT.

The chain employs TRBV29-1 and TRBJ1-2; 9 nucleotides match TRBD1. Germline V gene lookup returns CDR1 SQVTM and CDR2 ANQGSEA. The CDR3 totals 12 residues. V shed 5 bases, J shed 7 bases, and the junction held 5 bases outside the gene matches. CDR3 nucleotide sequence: TGCAGCGTTTGGACAGGGGAAGGTGGCTACACCTTC. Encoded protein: CSVWTGEGGYTF.

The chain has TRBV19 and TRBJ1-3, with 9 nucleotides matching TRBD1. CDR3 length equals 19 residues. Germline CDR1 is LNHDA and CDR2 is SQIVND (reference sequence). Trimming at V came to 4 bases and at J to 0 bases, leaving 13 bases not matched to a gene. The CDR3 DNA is TGTGCCAGTAGTAAAATTCCGGGACAGGGTTCCCTCTCTGGAAACACCATATATTTT. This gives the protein CASSKIPGQGSLSGNTIYF.

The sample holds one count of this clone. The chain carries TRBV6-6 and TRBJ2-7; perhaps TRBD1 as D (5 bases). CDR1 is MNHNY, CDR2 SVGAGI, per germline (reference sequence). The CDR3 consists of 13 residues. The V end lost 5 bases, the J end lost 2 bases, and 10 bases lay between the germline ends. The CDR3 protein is CASSIRGTYEQYF. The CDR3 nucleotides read TGTGCCAGCAGTATTAGGGGAACCTACGAGCAGTACTTC.

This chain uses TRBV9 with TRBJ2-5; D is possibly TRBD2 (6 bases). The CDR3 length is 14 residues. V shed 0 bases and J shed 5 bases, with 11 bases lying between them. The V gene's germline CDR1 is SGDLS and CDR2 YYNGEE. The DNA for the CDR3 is TGTGCCAGCAGCGTAGCGGGAGTGGAGGAGACCCAGTACTTC. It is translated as CASSVAGVEETQYF.

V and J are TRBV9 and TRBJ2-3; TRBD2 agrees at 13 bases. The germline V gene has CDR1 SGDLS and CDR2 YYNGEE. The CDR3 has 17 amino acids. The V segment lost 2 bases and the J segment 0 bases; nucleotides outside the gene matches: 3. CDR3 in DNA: TGTGCCAGCAGCGTGGGACTAGCGGGGACTAGCACAGATACGCAGTATTTT. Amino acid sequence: CASSVGLAGTSTDTQYF.

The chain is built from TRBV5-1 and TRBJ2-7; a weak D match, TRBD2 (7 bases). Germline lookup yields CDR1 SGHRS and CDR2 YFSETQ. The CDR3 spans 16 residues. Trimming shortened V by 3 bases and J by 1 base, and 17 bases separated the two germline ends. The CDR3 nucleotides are TGCGCCAGCAGCTCGTTTGGGGGGGCTATTTCCTACGAGCAGTACTTC. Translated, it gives CASSSFGGAISYEQYF.

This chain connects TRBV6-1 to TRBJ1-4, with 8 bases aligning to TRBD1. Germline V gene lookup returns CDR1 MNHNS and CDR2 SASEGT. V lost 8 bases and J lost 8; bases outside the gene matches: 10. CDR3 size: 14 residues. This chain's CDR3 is CASLLRGRGEKLFF. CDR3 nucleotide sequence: TGTGCCAGCTTGCTCAGGGGGCGCGGGGAAAAACTGTTTTTT.

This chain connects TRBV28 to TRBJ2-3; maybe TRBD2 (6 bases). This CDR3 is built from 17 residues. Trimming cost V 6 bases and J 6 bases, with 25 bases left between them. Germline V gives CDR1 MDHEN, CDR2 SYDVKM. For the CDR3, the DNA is TGTGCCAGCAGCAAAGTTAGGGCGGGGCAATTTGGGGATACGCAGTATTTT. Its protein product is CASSKVRAGQFGDTQYF.

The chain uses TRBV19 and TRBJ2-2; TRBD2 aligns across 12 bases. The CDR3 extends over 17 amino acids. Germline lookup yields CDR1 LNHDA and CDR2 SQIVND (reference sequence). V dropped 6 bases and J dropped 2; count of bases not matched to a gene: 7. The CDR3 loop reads CASSRRTSGDNTGELFF. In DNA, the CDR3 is TGTGCCAGTAGCAGACGGACTAGCGGGGACAACACCGGGGAGCTGTTTTTT.

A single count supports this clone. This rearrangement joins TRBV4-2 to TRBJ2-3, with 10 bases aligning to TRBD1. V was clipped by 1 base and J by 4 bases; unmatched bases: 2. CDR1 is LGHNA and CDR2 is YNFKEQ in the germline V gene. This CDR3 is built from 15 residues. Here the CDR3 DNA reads TGTGCCAGCAGCCAAGGGACAGGGGGACCAGATACGCAGTATTTT. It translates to CASSQGTGGPDTQYF.

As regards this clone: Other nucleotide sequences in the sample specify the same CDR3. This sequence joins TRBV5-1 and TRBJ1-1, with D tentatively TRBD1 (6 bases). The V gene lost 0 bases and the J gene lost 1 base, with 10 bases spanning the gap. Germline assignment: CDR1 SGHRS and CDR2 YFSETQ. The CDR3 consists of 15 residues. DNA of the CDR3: TGCGCCAGCAGCTTGGGAGGCAGGGGGAACACTGAAGCTTTCTTT. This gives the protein CASSLGGRGNTEAFF.

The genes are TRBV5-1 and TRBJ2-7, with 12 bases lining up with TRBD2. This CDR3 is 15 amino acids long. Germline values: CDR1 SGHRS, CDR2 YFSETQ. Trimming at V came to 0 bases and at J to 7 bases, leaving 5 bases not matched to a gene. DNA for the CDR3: TGCGCCAGCAGCTTGGCCCCTAGCGGGGGGGAGGAGCAGTACTTC. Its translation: CASSLAPSGGEEQYF. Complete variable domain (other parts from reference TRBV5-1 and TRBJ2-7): KAGVTQTPRYLIKTRGQQVTLSCSPISGHRSVSWYQQTPGQGLQFLFEYFSETQRNKGNFPGRFSGRQFSNSRSEMNVSTLELGDSALYLCASSLAPSGGEEQYFGPGTRLTVT.

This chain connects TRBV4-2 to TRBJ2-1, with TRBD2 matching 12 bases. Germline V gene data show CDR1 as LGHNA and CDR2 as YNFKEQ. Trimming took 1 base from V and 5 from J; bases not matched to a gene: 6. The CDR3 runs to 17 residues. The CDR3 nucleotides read TGTGCCAGCAGCCAAGCCTTTGGGACTAGCGGGCACAATGAGCAGTTCTTC. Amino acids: CASSQAFGTSGHNEQFF.

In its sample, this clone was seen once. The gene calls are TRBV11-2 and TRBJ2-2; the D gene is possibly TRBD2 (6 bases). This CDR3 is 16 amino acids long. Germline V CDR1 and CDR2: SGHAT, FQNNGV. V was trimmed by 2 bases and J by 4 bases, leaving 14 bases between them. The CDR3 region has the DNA TGTGCCAGCAGCTTAAGTTTAGACGGGAGCACCGGGGAGCTGTTTTTT. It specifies CASSLSLDGSTGELFF.

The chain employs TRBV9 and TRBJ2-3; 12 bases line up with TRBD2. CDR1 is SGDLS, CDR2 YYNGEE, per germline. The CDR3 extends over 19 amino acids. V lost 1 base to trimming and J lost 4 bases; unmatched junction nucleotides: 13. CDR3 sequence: CASSVFSGLAGLGADTQYF. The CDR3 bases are TGTGCCAGCAGCGTATTTTCGGGACTAGCGGGCCTCGGGGCAGATACGCAGTATTTT. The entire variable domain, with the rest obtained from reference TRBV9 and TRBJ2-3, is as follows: DSGVTQTPKHLITATGQRVTLRCSPRSGDLSVYWYQQSLDQGLQFLIQYYNGEERAKGNILERFSAQQFPDLHSELNLSSLELGDSALYFCASSVFSGLAGLGADTQYFGPGTRLTVL.

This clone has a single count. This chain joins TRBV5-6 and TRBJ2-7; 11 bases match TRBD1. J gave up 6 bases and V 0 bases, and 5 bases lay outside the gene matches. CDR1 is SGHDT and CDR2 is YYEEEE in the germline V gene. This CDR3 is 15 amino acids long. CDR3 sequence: CASSLVGQGAPEQYF. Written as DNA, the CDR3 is TGTGCCAGCAGCTTGGTTGGACAGGGGGCACCCGAGCAGTACTTC. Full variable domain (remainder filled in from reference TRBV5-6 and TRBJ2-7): DAGVTQSPTHLIKTRGQQVTLRCSPKSGHDTVSWYQQALGQGPQFIFQYYEEEERQRGNFPDRFSGHQFPNYSSELNVNALLLGDSALYLCASSLVGQGAPEQYFGPGTRLTVT.